These 20 T cell receptor beta chains share one sample of origin, sequenced in a study of identifying expanded T cells in peripheral blood. The assay was immunoSEQ multiplex PCR, and TCRdb's table has in-frame clones only and misses some. Of 90,000 to 120,000 clones in the sample, more than 85% were seen once. The sample was blood. All receptors come from a person aged 18 to 70 in good health.

As DNA, the CDR3 is TGCGCCAGCAGCCCCGGGGCGGGGGGCACGAACACCGGGGAGCTGTTTTTT. It yields the protein CASSPGAGGTNTGELFF. The V gene is TRBV4-3, the J gene TRBJ2-2, with 8 bases lining up with TRBD2. Per germline, CDR1 LGHNA and CDR2 YSLEER. The CDR3 covers 17 residues. After removal of 4 bases from V and 0 bases from J, the junction contained 7 bases not matched to a gene.

This clone was counted a single time. The rearrangement links TRBV5-6 to TRBJ2-1; 9 bases are shared with TRBD2. This CDR3 has 18 residues. V lost 4 bases to trimming and J lost 4 bases; unmatched junction nucleotides: 15. The germline V gene encodes CDR1 SGHDT and CDR2 YYEEEE. DNA of the CDR3: TGTGCCAGCAGCGGCGAGGGGAGCGGGGGGTCACTTTACAATGAGCAGTTCTTC. Translation: CASSGEGSGGSLYNEQFF.

V and J are TRBV7-2 and TRBJ1-1; D is uncertain. The length of the CDR3 is 15 residues. V was pared by 2 bases and J by 7 bases, with 17 bases between. Germline-derived CDR1 and CDR2 are SGHTA and FQGNSA. The CDR3 sequence: CASSLNGQPFNEAFF. As DNA, the CDR3 is TGTGCCAGCAGCTTAAACGGGCAGCCGTTCAATGAAGCTTTCTTT.

The J gene is TRBJ1-1, the V gene TRBV7-1; TRBD1 is a possible D gene (6 bases). TRBV7-1 is an open reading frame whose function is uncertain. The CDR3 consists of 14 residues. V lost 4 bases, J lost 4 bases, and 13 bases lay in between. CDR3: CASSLIGGSTEAFF. CDR3 in DNA: TGTGCCAGCAGCTTAATAGGGGGGAGCACTGAAGCTTTCTTT.

The J gene is TRBJ2-3, the V gene TRBV2; D remains ambiguous. V lost 1 base, J lost 4 bases, and 6 bases lay in between. CDR1 and CDR2 (germline): SNHLY, FYNNEI. The CDR3 spans 13 residues. The CDR3 sequence is CASSEGGADTQYF. Here the CDR3 DNA reads TGTGCCAGCAGTGAAGGAGGTGCAGATACGCAGTATTTT.

This rearrangement joins TRBV6-6 to TRBJ2-5, with 9 bases lining up with TRBD2. Germline CDR1 and CDR2: MNHNY and SVGAGI (reference sequence). V trimming: 2 bases; J trimming: 5 bases; junction bases outside the gene matches: 6. This CDR3 comprises 15 residues. CDR3 region: CASSYAAGGPETQYF. The CDR3 DNA sequence: TGTGCCAGCAGTTACGCGGCGGGGGGGCCGGAGACCCAGTACTTC.

The rearrangement uses TRBV7-2 and TRBJ2-1, with D perhaps matching TRBD1 (5 bases). Trimming took 1 base from V and 4 from J, leaving 17 bases between them. The CDR3 contains 17 residues. CDR1 and CDR2 (germline): SGHTA, FQGNSA. CDR3 sequence reads: CASSLGSSGRDYNEQFF. CDR3 bases: TGTGCCAGCAGCTTAGGGTCGTCCGGCAGGGATTACAATGAGCAGTTCTTC.

This chain joins TRBV14 and TRBJ2-7; D might be TRBD1 (5 bases). Germline V CDR1 and CDR2: SGHDN, FVKESK. The V end was cut by 1 base, the J end by 7 bases, with 11 bases between. This CDR3 has 13 residues. CDR3 region: CASSQGMGLEQYF. The CDR3 DNA follows: TGTGCCAGCAGCCAAGGAATGGGGCTGGAGCAGTACTTC.

This chain joins TRBV30 and TRBJ1-6; D unclear. The V gene's germline CDR1 is GTSNPN and CDR2 SVGIG (reference sequence). V was trimmed by 3 bases and J by 4 bases, leaving 22 bases between them. The CDR3 length is 18 residues. Here the CDR3 DNA reads TGTGCCTGGAGGGCCCTGTCCCGAAGCCACCTTTATAATTCACCCCTCCACTTT. It specifies CAWRALSRSHLYNSPLHF.

This clone was picked up a small number of times. V usage is TRBV6-1 and J usage is TRBJ2-3, with 13 bases lining up with TRBD2. This CDR3 spans 15 amino acids. Germline trimming cut 7 bases from V and 6 bases from J; bases unmatched to any gene: 7. Germline V CDR1 and CDR2: MNHNS, SASEGT. CDR3 loop: CASTTSGGAPDTQYF. The CDR3 nucleotides are TGTGCCAGCACTACTAGCGGGGGGGCTCCCGATACGCAGTATTTT.

The chain recombines TRBV29-1 with TRBJ2-5, with 12 bases aligning to TRBD2. The CDR3 runs 16 residues. In germline, CDR1 is SQVTM, CDR2 ANQGSEA. V lost 0 bases, J lost 2 bases, and 4 bases stayed unmatched. The CDR3 coding sequence is TGCAGCGTTGAAGATCTTGGACTAGCGGGGCAAGAGACCCAGTACTTC. Its protein product is CSVEDLGLAGQETQYF.

The gene calls are TRBV9 and TRBJ2-5; 10 bases agree with TRBD2. Germline loops: CDR1 SGDLS, CDR2 YYNGEE. V lost 7 bases and J lost 5; bases outside the gene matches: 5. The CDR3 is 13 residues long. CDR3 bases: TGTGCCAGCCAGCGGGGGGGCGCGGAGACCCAGTACTTC. It codes for CASQRGGAETQYF. The complete variable domain, with remaining parts taken from reference TRBV9 and TRBJ2-5, reads DSGVTQTPKHLITATGQRVTLRCSPRSGDLSVYWYQQSLDQGLQFLIQYYNGEERAKGNILERFSAQQFPDLHSELNLSSLELGDSALYFCASQRGGAETQYFGPGTRLLVL.

The chain uses TRBV21-1 and TRBJ1-1. TRBV21-1 is reported as a pseudogene. This CDR3 has 12 amino acids. The CDR3 nucleotides read TGTGCCAGCAGCAAAGTTGCGCTTGAAGCTTTCTTT. Translation: CASSKVALEAFF.

The V gene is TRBV7-8, the J gene TRBJ1-1, with D hard to call. CDR1 is SGHVS and CDR2 is FQNEAQ in the germline V gene. This CDR3 comprises 13 residues. Trimming removed 6 bases at V and 1 base at J, with 9 bases between. The CDR3 sequence: CASRLTENTEAFF. CDR3 bases: TGTGCCAGCAGACTTACAGAGAACACTGAAGCTTTCTTT.

This chain connects TRBV5-5 to TRBJ1-4; D is perhaps TRBD1 (5 bases). Germline V lookup: CDR1 SGHKS, CDR2 YYEKEE (reference sequence). The length of the CDR3 is 15 residues. The ends were cut back, 0 bases at V and 5 bases at J, with 11 bases in the middle. CDR3 nucleotide sequence: TGTGCCAGCAGCTTGGGGCTAGGGGCGAATGAAAAACTGTTTTTT. It is translated as CASSLGLGANEKLFF.

This chain joins TRBV4-1 and TRBJ2-5; TRBD1 is a possible D gene (6 bases). The end of the DNA fits TRBJ2-7 better, so the J call may be wrong. This CDR3 is 15 amino acids long. The germline CDR1 and CDR2 sequences are MGHRA and YSYEKL. CDR3 in amino acids: CASSQGAGFRSEQYF. The CDR3 nucleotides are TGCGCCAGCAGCCAGGGGGCCGGGTTTCGCTCCGAGCAGTACTTC.

This clone has a single count. V is TRBV19 and J is TRBJ2-7; tentative D call: TRBD2 (6 bases). Germline V lookup: CDR1 LNHDA, CDR2 SQIVND (reference sequence). The V gene lost 1 base and the J gene lost 5 bases, with 12 bases spanning the gap. This CDR3 is built from 14 residues. The CDR3 sequence is CASSIGGGVHEQYF. Here the CDR3 DNA reads TGTGCCAGTAGTATAGGCGGAGGGGTCCACGAGCAGTACTTC.

This clone appeared once. V and J are TRBV19 and TRBJ2-7, with TRBD1 matching over 11 bases. The CDR3 is made up of 15 amino acids. The trim removed 6 bases at V and 2 bases at J, leaving 6 bases unmatched. Germline loops: CDR1 LNHDA, CDR2 SQIVND (reference sequence). The CDR3 nucleotides are TGTGCCAGTAGCATGGACAGGGGGCTCGCCTACGAGCAGTACTTC. Translating gives CASSMDRGLAYEQYF.

The chain combines TRBV7-8 with TRBJ2-7; no definite D call. V was pared by 0 bases and J by 6 bases, with 6 bases between. In germline, CDR1 is SGHVS, CDR2 FQNEAQ. The CDR3 has 12 residues. The CDR3 protein is CASSLAGSEQYF. In DNA, the CDR3 is TGTGCCAGCAGCTTAGCAGGGTCCGAGCAGTACTTC. The whole variable domain, filled in from reference TRBV7-8 and TRBJ2-7, reads GAGVSQSPRYKVAKRGQDVALRCDPISGHVSLFWYQQALGQGPEFLTYFQNEAQLDKSGLPSDRFFAERPEGSVSTLKIQRTQQEDSAVYLCASSLAGSEQYFGPGTRLTVT.

The rearrangement links TRBV5-6 to TRBJ1-3; D may be TRBD1 (5 bases). Germline V gene data show CDR1 as SGHDT and CDR2 as YYEEEE. Trimming took off 4 bases at V and 0 bases at J, with 20 bases between the two ends. This CDR3 comprises 18 residues. CDR3 coding DNA: TGTGCCAGCAGCCTAGGGACGGCCTACCCCTTCTCTGGAAACACCATATATTTT. It is translated as CASSLGTAYPFSGNTIYF.